The T cell receptor beta chain described here comes from a study of Ad26.COV2.S vaccination and SARS-CoV-2 variants. Overall study: Ad26.COV2.S, an intramuscular injection, was given once or twice 56 days apart. Overall study results and limits: It was found that vaccine and placebo recipients had similar non-spike TCR breadth. Greater spike-specific TCR breadth was seen in vaccine recipients than in placebo recipients.

Turning to this clone: The antigen remains unidentified.

The treatment was: 15 to 20 received Ad26.COV2.S at low or high dose, single or two shots; a few received placebo; per-sample allocation not given. Specimens were obtained on day 63 following the first vaccine or placebo injection. Assay: immunoSEQ multiplex PCR; the TCRdb copy retains only in-frame clones and omits some. The data hold some 520,000 clones, with around 88% observed a single time. J was trimmed by 4 bases and V by 2 bases; bases with no gene match: 4. This CDR3 is 14 amino acids long. CDR1 and CDR2 from the germline V gene are SGHAT and FQNNGV. The specimen was peripheral blood, collected in a trial of Ad26.COV2.S vaccine versus placebo. This receptor was identified in a person between 18 and 60 years old who received the Ad26.COV2.S COVID-19 vaccine or a placebo. The rearrangement joins TRBV11-2 to TRBJ2-5; 7 bases are shared with TRBD1. CDR3 nucleotides: TGTGCCAGCAGCTTAAGGGGGCTAGGAGAGACCCAGTACTTC. Protein: CASSLRGLGETQYF.